This TCR beta chain derives from a study of T-cell memory formation after mild COVID-19. Study at large: Most TCR clusters belonged to a single donor.

The study, taken as a whole, reports: Memory from before infection featured some responding clones, which suggests cross-reactive memory joined. Clones that shrank (day 15 to 85) were balanced CD4/CD8, whereas later expanders leaned CD4+.

Of note for this clonotype: Its specificity is unknown.

The germline V gene has CDR1 DFQATT and CDR2 SNEGSKA (reference sequence). This CDR3 is built from 12 residues. Constant-segment primers served in 5'RACE that generated TCR alpha and TCR beta cDNA libraries bearing sample barcodes and UMIs. Each CDR3 protein is one row after TCRdb ran MiXCR on the 5' RACE reads. The sample contains around 160,000 distinct CDR3 sequences, roughly 11% of which appear only once. The sample was PBMCs or a T cell subset sorted from them (not recorded which). This receptor was taken from a man aged 18 to 35 who had mild COVID-19 (a few samples of this study predate the infection). Cell type and time point are not known. J is TRBJ1-4 and V is TRBV20-1; the match to TRBD1 covers 8 bases. The CDR3 DNA follows: TGCAGCGCTGTCTACAGGGGGGAAAAACTGTTTTTT. Encoded protein: CSAVYRGEKLFF.